These 27 T cell receptor beta chains were sequenced from one sample in a study of technical replicates of blood from four donors. The table came from immunoSEQ multiplex PCR; TCRdb's copy has only in-frame clones and leaves some out. Counted here are approximately 75,000 clones, more than 80% occurring once; the ten biggest clones make up approximately 4%. The source material was PBMCs. The source is a human donor in good health. Some clones in this sample may be carry-over from other donors' samples.

The rearrangement joins TRBV2 to TRBJ2-1; D gene ambiguous. Germline CDR1 SNHLY, CDR2 FYNNEI. Deletions cut 0 bases from V and 4 bases from J, with 13 bases between. This CDR3 has 16 residues. CDR3 protein: CASSEASAILYNEQFF. In nucleotides, the CDR3 is TGTGCCAGCAGTGAAGCAAGTGCGATCCTATACAATGAGCAGTTCTTC. The full variable domain, completed using reference TRBV2 and TRBJ2-1, is EPEVTQTPSHQVTQMGQEVILRCVPISNHLYFYWYRQILGQKVEFLVSFYNNEISEKSEIFDDQFSVERPDGSNFTLKIRSTKLEDSAMYFCASSEASAILYNEQFFGPGTRLTVL.

The gene calls are TRBV5-4 and TRBJ1-1, with 8 bases aligning to TRBD1. The J segment lost 1 base and the V segment lost 3 bases, leaving 20 bases of the junction unmatched. In germline, CDR1 is SGHNT, CDR2 YYREEE (reference sequence). The CDR3 contains 20 residues. DNA of the CDR3: TGTGCCAGCAGCTCCGCACAGGGGCGTACAGGGGACAGGAGGAACACTGAAGCTTTCTTT. Protein: CASSSAQGRTGDRRNTEAFF.

The chain employs TRBV5-4 and TRBJ1-2, with a weak D call TRBD1 (6 bases). V shed 4 bases and J shed 4 bases, with 8 bases lying between them. The CDR3 consists of 12 residues. The germline V gene encodes CDR1 SGHNT and CDR2 YYREEE (reference sequence). In DNA, the CDR3 is TGTGCCAGCAGCATGGACAGCTATGGCTACACCTTC. Amino acid sequence: CASSMDSYGYTF.

V and J are TRBV7-2 and TRBJ2-3, with D perhaps TRBD2 (6 bases). V gave up 2 bases and J gave up 6 bases, with 18 bases separating them. The CDR3 contains 16 residues. Looked up from germline, CDR1 is SGHTA and CDR2 is FQGNSA. The CDR3 protein is CASSLSPRGYKDTQYF. CDR3 coding DNA: TGTGCCAGCAGCTTATCCCCTCGGGGGTATAAGGATACGCAGTATTTT.

The rearrangement uses TRBV6-4 and TRBJ2-6; 11 nucleotides agree with TRBD1. The CDR3 contains 17 residues. With V trimmed by 7 bases and J by 0 bases, 5 bases remained unmatched. Germline-derived CDR1 and CDR2 are MRHNA and SNTAGT. CDR3 sequence (DNA): TGTGCCAGCACCCCGGGACAGGGGGGCTCTGGGGCCAACGTCCTGACTTTC. It yields the protein CASTPGQGGSGANVLTF.

As DNA, the CDR3 is TGCGCCAGCAGGCGCGAGGCAGGGGATCTCTCTGGGGCCAACGTCCTGACTTTC. Its translation is CASRREAGDLSGANVLTF. The chain couples TRBV5-1 to TRBJ2-6; D may be TRBD1 (6 bases). This CDR3 is built from 18 residues. V lost 5 bases, J lost 0 bases, and 18 bases lay in between. Germline V gene lookup returns CDR1 SGHRS and CDR2 YFSETQ.

The chain employs TRBV4-3 and TRBJ1-2; a possible D gene is TRBD1 (5 bases). Trimming stripped 0 bases from V and 0 bases from J, with 14 bases between. The germline gives CDR1 LGHNA, CDR2 YSLEER. The CDR3 length is 17 residues. CDR3 region: CASSQDLGQGPNYGYTF. CDR3 DNA: TGCGCCAGCAGCCAAGACCTGGGGCAGGGCCCTAACTATGGCTACACCTTC.

This clone was picked up one time. The V and J genes are TRBV29-1 and TRBJ1-2; TRBD1 matches 8 bases. J gave up 5 bases and V 5 bases, and 4 bases lay outside the gene matches. This CDR3 has 12 amino acids. The germline V gene encodes CDR1 SQVTM and CDR2 ANQGSEA. The CDR3 DNA reads as TGCAGCGTTAAGACAGGGGAATATGGCTACACCTTC. Protein: CSVKTGEYGYTF.

The CDR3 loop is CASSHLDRGGSGYTF. CDR3 DNA sequence: TGTGCCAGCAGCCATTTGGACAGGGGTGGCTCTGGCTACACCTTC. The chain has TRBV5-4 and TRBJ1-2; TRBD1 agrees at 9 bases. The J segment lost 7 bases and the V segment lost 4 bases, leaving 11 bases of the junction unmatched. The CDR3 covers 15 residues. The germline V gene has CDR1 SGHNT and CDR2 YYREEE (reference sequence).

This clone has only a few counts. The chain combines TRBV29-1 with TRBJ2-3; 12 bases are shared with TRBD2. The CDR3 loop spans 20 amino acids. In germline, CDR1 is SQVTM, CDR2 ANQGSEA. The chain's CDR3 is CTYRGGSASGRAGSTDTQYF. CDR3 coding DNA: TGCACCTACAGGGGGGGCTCGGCTAGCGGGAGGGCCGGGAGCACAGATACGCAGTATTTT.

The V and J genes are TRBV5-6 and TRBJ2-1, with 8 positions matching TRBD2. Germline CDR1 reads SGHDT; CDR2 reads YYEEEE. This CDR3 comprises 14 residues. With 0 bases clipped from V and 9 bases from J, the junction kept 5 bases outside the gene matches. Here the CDR3 DNA reads TGTGCCAGCAGCTTGGCGAGACTAGCGATTGAGCAGTTCTTC. Its translation: CASSLARLAIEQFF.

Note on this clone: A read error may account for a junction end that differs from germline. The chain is built from TRBV30 and TRBJ2-7; tentatively, D is TRBD1 (6 bases). The CDR3 is 11 amino acids. Looked up from germline, CDR1 is GTSNPN and CDR2 is SVGIG (reference sequence). For the CDR3, the DNA is TGTGCCTGGAGGTATGGGACAACAATCGACTTC. Its protein is CAWRYGTTIDF.

This sequence joins TRBV7-9 and TRBJ1-2; 12 positions match TRBD1. With 5 bases clipped from V and 8 bases from J, the junction kept 6 bases outside the gene matches. This CDR3 has 14 residues. CDR1 and CDR2 from the germline V gene are SEHNR and FQNEAQ (reference sequence). The CDR3 bases are TGTGCCAGCAGCCCGGGACAGGGGGCGTTCGGCTACACCTTC. Amino acids: CASSPGQGAFGYTF.

This chain links TRBV4-2 with TRBJ1-3; 7 bases match TRBD1. Unmatched junction bases numbered 10, after V lost 2 bases and J lost 0 bases. The CDR3 is 18 amino acids. Germline CDR1 and CDR2: LGHNA and YNFKEQ. CDR3 sequence (DNA): TGTGCCAGCAGCCAATCGGCTACAGGGGTCCGCTCTGGAAACACCATATATTTT. Its protein is CASSQSATGVRSGNTIYF.

The chain couples TRBV4-2 to TRBJ2-2, with D uncertain. CDR3 length: 14 residues. CDR1 is LGHNA and CDR2 is YNFKEQ in the germline V gene. With 0 bases removed from V and 3 bases from J, the gap between germline ends came to 5 bases. CDR3 bases: TGTGCCAGCAGCCAAGAGTGGCACACCGGGGAGCTGTTTTTT. This gives the protein CASSQEWHTGELFF.

V and J are TRBV7-8 and TRBJ2-7; 7 nucleotides line up with TRBD1. The V and J ends lost 1 base and 4 bases, in that order; junction bases with no gene match: 7. The CDR3 contains 15 residues. Germline V CDR1 and CDR2: SGHVS, FQNEAQ. The CDR3 nucleotides read TGTGCCAGCAGCTTAGATCCAGGGGGATCTTACGAGCAGTACTTC. Its protein is CASSLDPGGSYEQYF. Full variable domain (remainder filled in from reference TRBV7-8 and TRBJ2-7): GAGVSQSPRYKVAKRGQDVALRCDPISGHVSLFWYQQALGQGPEFLTYFQNEAQLDKSGLPSDRFFAERPEGSVSTLKIQRTQQEDSAVYLCASSLDPGGSYEQYFGPGTRLTVT.

V usage is TRBV19 and J usage is TRBJ2-1; D is perhaps TRBD2 (6 bases). The V gene lost 6 bases and the J gene lost 6 bases, with 12 bases spanning the gap. The CDR3 is made up of 13 amino acids. Germline V CDR1 and CDR2: LNHDA, SQIVND (reference sequence). The CDR3 loop is CASRGGPRNEQFF. The CDR3 DNA is TGTGCCAGTAGGGGGGGACCCCGCAATGAGCAGTTCTTC.

This rearrangement joins TRBV28 to TRBJ1-1; TRBD1 matches at 8 bases. CDR1 and CDR2 (germline): MDHEN, SYDVKM. The length of the CDR3 is 14 residues. Trimming removed 4 bases from V and 7 bases from J; junction bases left unmatched: 8. The CDR3 DNA reads as TGTGCCAGCAGTTCAGGGGGCAAGACCAATGAAGCTTTCTTT. It is translated as CASSSGGKTNEAFF.

The chain employs TRBV5-1 and TRBJ2-1; TRBD2 is a possible D gene (6 bases). The CDR3 is 15 amino acids. The V gene's germline CDR1 is SGHRS and CDR2 YFSETQ. V dropped 3 bases and J dropped 4 bases, with 14 bases sitting between them. DNA for the CDR3: TGCGCCAGCAGCTCCGGGGCTAGCGTTTACAATGAGCAGTTCTTC. Its protein is CASSSGASVYNEQFF.

The chain links TRBV30 to TRBJ1-1, with D unclear. CDR3 size: 13 residues. Looked up from germline, CDR1 is GTSNPN and CDR2 is SVGIG (reference sequence). V lost 1 base and J 0 bases, leaving 6 bases between the germline ends. The CDR3 nucleotides read TGTGCCTGGAGTGCAAACATGAACACTGAAGCTTTCTTT. It encodes CAWSANMNTEAFF.

This clone was detected only once. The CDR3 bases are TGCGCCAGCAGCCAAGAGCTACCACCGACCGGGACTAGCTTAGATGAGCAGTTCTTC. Its translation: CASSQELPPTGTSLDEQFF. The chain couples TRBV4-3 to TRBJ2-1; 9 nucleotides match TRBD2. The CDR3 runs 19 residues. Trimming cost V 0 bases and J 8 bases; bases outside gene matches: 17. From germline, CDR1 is LGHNA and CDR2 YSLEER.

The chain joins TRBV7-9 to TRBJ1-1, with a tentative D call TRBD1 (6 bases). V gave up 7 bases and J gave up 1 base, with 10 bases separating them. CDR3 size: 13 residues. Germline V CDR1 and CDR2: SEHNR, FQNEAQ (reference sequence). The CDR3 DNA reads as TGTGCCAGCACCCTGACAGGGAACACTGAAGCTTTCTTT. Its protein is CASTLTGNTEAFF.

The rearrangement uses TRBV5-1 and TRBJ2-4; 9 nucleotides match TRBD1. After removal of 8 bases from V and 5 bases from J, the junction contained 8 bases not matched to a gene. The CDR3 extends over 14 amino acids. The germline V gene encodes CDR1 SGHRS and CDR2 YFSETQ. CDR3 loop: CASKRQGVENIQYF. The DNA for the CDR3 is TGCGCCAGTAAAAGACAGGGGGTAGAAAACATTCAGTACTTC. The full variable domain, completed using reference TRBV5-1 and TRBJ2-4, is KAGVTQTPRYLIKTRGQQVTLSCSPISGHRSVSWYQQTPGQGLQFLFEYFSETQRNKGNFPGRFSGRQFSNSRSEMNVSTLELGDSALYLCASKRQGVENIQYFGAGTRLSVL.

This rearrangement joins TRBV4-2 to TRBJ2-5, with TRBD2 identical over 12 bases. Trimming took 1 base from V and 5 from J; bases not matched to a gene: 8. The germline CDR1 and CDR2 sequences are LGHNA and YNFKEQ. The CDR3 is 17 amino acids. CDR3 DNA sequence: TGTGCCAGCAGCCAAGGTTCTAGCGGGGGGGCGGAGGAGACCCAGTACTTC. It codes for CASSQGSSGGAEETQYF.

The chain is built from TRBV19 and TRBJ1-2, with D unresolved. Trimming took off 7 bases at V and 6 bases at J, with 18 bases between the two ends. Germline values: CDR1 LNHDA, CDR2 SQIVND (reference sequence). The CDR3 loop spans 14 amino acids. The CDR3 DNA reads TGTGCCAGTATCCAGCCCGAGGGTCGCCATGGCTACACCTTC. Translated, it gives CASIQPEGRHGYTF.

Concerning this clone itself: Relative to the germline gene, one junction end is altered; a read error may explain this. The J gene is TRBJ1-2, the V gene TRBV30; D is unclear. CDR3 length: 10 amino acids. Germline V CDR1 and CDR2: GTSNPN, SVGIG (reference sequence). The CDR3 DNA reads TGTGCCCGGAGGGCGGGAGGCTACACCTTC. This translates into CARRAGGYTF.

The chain carries TRBV19 and TRBJ2-4, with 7 bases lining up with TRBD1. With 5 bases clipped from V and 6 bases from J, the junction kept 13 bases outside the gene matches. Germline V gene sequence: CDR1 LNHDA, CDR2 SQIVND (reference sequence). The CDR3 runs 16 residues. CDR3 amino acids: CASSPQGTALTNIQYF. The CDR3 nucleotides read TGTGCCAGTAGTCCTCAAGGGACAGCCCTAACAAACATTCAGTACTTC.